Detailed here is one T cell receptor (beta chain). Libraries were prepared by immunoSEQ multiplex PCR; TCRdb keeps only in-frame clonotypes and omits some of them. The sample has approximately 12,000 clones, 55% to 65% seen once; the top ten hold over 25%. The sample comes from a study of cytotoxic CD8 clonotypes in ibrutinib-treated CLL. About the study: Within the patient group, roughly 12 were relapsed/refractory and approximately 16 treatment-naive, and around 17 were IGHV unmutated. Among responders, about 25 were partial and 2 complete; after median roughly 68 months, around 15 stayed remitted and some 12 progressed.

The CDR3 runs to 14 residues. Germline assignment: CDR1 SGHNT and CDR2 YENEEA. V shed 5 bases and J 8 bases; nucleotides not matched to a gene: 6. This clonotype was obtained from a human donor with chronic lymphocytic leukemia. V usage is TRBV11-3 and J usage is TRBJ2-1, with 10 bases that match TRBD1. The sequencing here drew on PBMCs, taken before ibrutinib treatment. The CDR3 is CASSRRQGAYEQFF. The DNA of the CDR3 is TGTGCCAGCAGCCGTAGACAGGGGGCTTATGAGCAGTTCTTC.